This T cell receptor (beta chain) was recovered during a study of T cell repertoires in cytomegalovirus infection (dated by TCRdb to between 2017 and 2020). Background for the entire study: Recently identified HLA-C-restricted CMV epitopes, whose presentation resists viral immunomodulation, were targeted by peptide stimulations together with well-studied HLA-B-restricted epitopes. Donor HLA type was relevant to the analysis, as public TCR beta signatures indicated carriage of CMV infection together with the matching HLA type.

The meaning of the sample's treatment or condition label: in vitro stimulation with specific CMV peptide epitopes to enrich CMV-specific T cells. TCRdb shows the sequencer as Illumina HiSeq 1500. Using fastp trimming at Q25 and MiXCR clonotype assembly, TCRdb reanalyzed the public sequencing data and kept in-frame beta chains. Rows with one shared CDR3 protein collapse into an entry with the most common genes and DNA. For this sample the table gives approximately 910,000 distinct CDR3 sequences, of which about a third were detected only once. The ten largest account for around an eighth of the sample. About this clonotype: Which antigen it targets is not known. Nothing much larger sits one base from this clone, and base qualities are not available.

The germline V gene provides CDR1 SGDLS and CDR2 YYNGEE. There are 14 amino acids in the CDR3, from cysteine to phenylalanine inclusive. The read is trimmed to its CDR3 DNA, 42 bases read in frame from base 1. Clipping removes 0 bases from V and 8 bases from J, with 5 as the unmatched junction base count. Study-wide findings and limitations: In the ex vivo response, HLA-C-restricted CMV-specific TCR beta clonotypes were dominant, and in two of eight donors the single most frequent clonotype came from this HLA-C-restricted group. In both this cohort and an independent cohort of some 350 donors, the cumulative frequency of public TCR beta family members distinguished carriers of CMV infection plus the relevant HLA type.

This material consisted of cultured CD8+ T cells from PBMCs, taken from culture after CMV antigen stimulation. Recombination linked TRBV9 to TRBJ1-2; 9 junctional bases match TRBD1. The clonotype comes from a human donor in good health (CMV status not recorded). Some clones in this sample may be carry-over from other donors' samples. In nucleotides, the sequence is TGTGCCAGCAGCGTAGACGGGACAGGGATAGGCTACACCTTC. Its protein product is CASSVDGTGIGYTF.